The clone carrying this T cell receptor (beta chain) was counted only a few times. This CDR3 is 14 amino acids long. Trimming cost V 4 bases and J 5 bases; bases outside gene matches: 2. In germline, CDR1 is SNHLY, CDR2 FYNNEI. The source of the sample is a study of cytomegalovirus exposure and HLA in healthy donors. This PCR relied on a set of 60 Vbeta primers and 13 Jbeta primers. Sequencing was performed with immunoSEQ multiplex PCR; in TCRdb, only in-frame clones are kept and a portion is missing. Of approximately 100,000 clones listed, 73% are singletons. The sample comprised PBMCs. The rearrangement uses TRBV2 and TRBJ2-5; 12 bases are shared with TRBD2. The TCR sequence derives from a man aged 35 to 55 in good health and CMV-seronegative. CDR3: CASSGGTSGETQYF. For the CDR3, the DNA is TGTGCCAGCAGTGGAGGGACTAGCGGGGAGACCCAGTACTTC.